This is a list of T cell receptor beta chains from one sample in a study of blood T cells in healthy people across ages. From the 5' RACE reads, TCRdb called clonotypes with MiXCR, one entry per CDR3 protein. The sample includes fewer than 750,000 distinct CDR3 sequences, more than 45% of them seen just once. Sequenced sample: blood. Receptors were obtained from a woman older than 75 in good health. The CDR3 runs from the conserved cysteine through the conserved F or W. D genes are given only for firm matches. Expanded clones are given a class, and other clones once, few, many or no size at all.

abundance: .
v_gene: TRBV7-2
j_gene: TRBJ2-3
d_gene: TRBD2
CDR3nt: TGTGCCAGCAGCCCAGATAGCGGGGGGGCGGATACGCAGTATTTT
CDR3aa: CASSPDSGGADTQYF

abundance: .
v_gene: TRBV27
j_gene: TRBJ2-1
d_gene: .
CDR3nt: TGTGCCAGCAGTTTACAGGGGGGGATAGGAAATGAGCAGTTCTTC
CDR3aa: CASSLQGGIGNEQFF

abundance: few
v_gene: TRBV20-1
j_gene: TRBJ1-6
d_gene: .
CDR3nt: TGCAGTGCTAGACTCGGACCGAGTAATTCACCCCTCCACTTT
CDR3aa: CSARLGPSNSPLHF

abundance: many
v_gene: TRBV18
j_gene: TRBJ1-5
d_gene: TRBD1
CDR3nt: TGCGCCAGCAGCCCGGACAGGAATCAGCCCCAGCATTTT
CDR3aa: CASSPDRNQPQHF

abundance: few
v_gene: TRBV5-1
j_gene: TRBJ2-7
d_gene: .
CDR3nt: TGCGCCAGCAGCCTTGATTTCGGGACCTCCTACGAGCAGTACTTC
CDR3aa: CASSLDFGTSYEQYF

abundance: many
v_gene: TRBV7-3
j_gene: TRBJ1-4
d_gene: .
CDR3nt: TGTGCCAGCAGCTTAGTGGGGGGATTGCCTAATGAAAAACTGTTTTTT
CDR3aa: CASSLVGGLPNEKLFF

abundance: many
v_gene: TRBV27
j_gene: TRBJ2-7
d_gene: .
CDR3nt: TGTGCCAGCAGTTTTCGGACTCGATACGAGCAGTACTTC
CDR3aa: CASSFRTRYEQYF

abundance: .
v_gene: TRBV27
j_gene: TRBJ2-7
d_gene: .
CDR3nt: TGTGCCAGCTCGACCGGGAACACCTACGGGCAGTACTTC
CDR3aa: CASSTGNTYGQYF

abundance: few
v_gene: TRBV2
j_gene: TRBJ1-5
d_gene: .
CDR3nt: TGTGCCATCACCACCGACACGGCGCATCAGCCCCAGCATTTT
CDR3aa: CAITTDTAHQPQHF

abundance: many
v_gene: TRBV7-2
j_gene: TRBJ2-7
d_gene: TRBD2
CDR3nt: TGTGCCAGCAGCTCGGTTGGCGGGGGCTCCTACGAGCAGTACTTC
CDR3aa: CASSSVGGGSYEQYF

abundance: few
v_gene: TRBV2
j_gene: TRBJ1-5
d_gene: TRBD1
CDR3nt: TGTGCCAGCAGAGGGACAGGGGCCCAGCCCCAGCATTTT
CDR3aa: CASRGTGAQPQHF

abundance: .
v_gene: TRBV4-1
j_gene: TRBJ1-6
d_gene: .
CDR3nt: TGCGCCAGCAGCCAGAGATGGGCCGACGGGGTCTATAATTCACCCCTCCACTTT
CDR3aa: CASSQRWADGVYNSPLHF

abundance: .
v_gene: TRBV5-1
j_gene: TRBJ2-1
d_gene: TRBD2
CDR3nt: TGCGCCAGCAGCTCCTTAGGCGGGGGAATCAATGAGCAGTTCTTC
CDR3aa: CASSSLGGGINEQFF

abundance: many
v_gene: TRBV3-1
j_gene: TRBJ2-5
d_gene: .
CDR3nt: TGTGCCAGCAGCTCTACCGGCGGGGACGGGGAGACCCAGTACTTC
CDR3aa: CASSSTGGDGETQYF

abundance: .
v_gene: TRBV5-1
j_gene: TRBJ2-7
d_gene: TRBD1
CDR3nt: TGCGCCAGCAGCCCCATGGGACAGGAGTTCAACGAGCAGTACTTC
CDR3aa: CASSPMGQEFNEQYF

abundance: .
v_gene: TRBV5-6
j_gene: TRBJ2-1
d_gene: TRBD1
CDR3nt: TGTGCCAGCAGCTTGGCAGGGGGCGCGTTCTTC
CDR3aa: CASSLAGGAFF

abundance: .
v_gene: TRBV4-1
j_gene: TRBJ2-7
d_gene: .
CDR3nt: TGCGCCAGCGGCCAAGCTACTCAGGGTCCCTACGAGCAGTACTTC
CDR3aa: CASGQATQGPYEQYF

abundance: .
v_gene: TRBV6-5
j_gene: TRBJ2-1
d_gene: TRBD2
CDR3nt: TGTGCCAGCAGTTACTCCGGGGGGGCCATCTACAATGAGCAGTTCTTC
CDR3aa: CASSYSGGAIYNEQFF

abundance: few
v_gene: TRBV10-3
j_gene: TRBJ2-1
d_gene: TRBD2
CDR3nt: TGTGCCATCAGTGACTGGGGGGCTAGCGGGGGGAACAATGAGCAGTTCTTC
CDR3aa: CAISDWGASGGNNEQFF

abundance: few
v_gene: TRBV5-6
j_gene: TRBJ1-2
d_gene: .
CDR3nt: TGTGCCAGCAGCGGAGACACCTTGGGCTATGGCTACACCTTC
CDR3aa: CASSGDTLGYGYTF

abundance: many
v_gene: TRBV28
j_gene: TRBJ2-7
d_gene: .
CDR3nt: TGTGCCAGCAGTTCTCCGACCGTTAGCAGCTCCTACGAGCAGTACTTC
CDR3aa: CASSSPTVSSSYEQYF

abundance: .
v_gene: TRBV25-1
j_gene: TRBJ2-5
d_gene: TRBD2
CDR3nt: TGTGCCAGCAGTGAATCCCCTAGCGGGACTAGAGGGACCCAGTACTTC
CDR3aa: CASSESPSGTRGTQYF

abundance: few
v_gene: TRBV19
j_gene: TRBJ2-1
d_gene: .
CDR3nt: TGTGCCAGTAGTATCCAGGGCCCCAATGAGCAGTTCTTC
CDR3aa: CASSIQGPNEQFF

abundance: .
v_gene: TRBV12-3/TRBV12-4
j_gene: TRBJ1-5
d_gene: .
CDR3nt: TGTGCCAGCAGTTATCCAGGGAATCAGCCCCAGCATTTT
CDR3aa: CASSYPGNQPQHF

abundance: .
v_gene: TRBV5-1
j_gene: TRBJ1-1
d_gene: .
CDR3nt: TGCGCCAGCAGCCCGGTCCCAGGGTCGGACACTGAAGCTTTCTTT
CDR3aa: CASSPVPGSDTEAFF

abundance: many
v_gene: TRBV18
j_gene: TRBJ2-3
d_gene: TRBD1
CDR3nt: TGTGCCAGCTCAGCGGGGACAGGTAGCACAGATACGCAGTATTTT
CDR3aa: CASSAGTGSTDTQYF

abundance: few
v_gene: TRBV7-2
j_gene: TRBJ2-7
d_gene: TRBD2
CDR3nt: TGTGCCAGCAGCCCGGGTATAGCGGGAGGTCACTACGAGCAGTACTTC
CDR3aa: CASSPGIAGGHYEQYF

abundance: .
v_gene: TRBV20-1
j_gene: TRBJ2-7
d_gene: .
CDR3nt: TGCAGTGCCAACCACAGAGTATCCTACAATGAGCAGTACTTC
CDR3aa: CSANHRVSYNEQYF

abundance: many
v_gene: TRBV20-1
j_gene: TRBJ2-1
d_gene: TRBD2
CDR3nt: TGCAGTGCTAGGCGATTCCCGGGAGGGCACAATGAGCAGTTCTTC
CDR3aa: CSARRFPGGHNEQFF

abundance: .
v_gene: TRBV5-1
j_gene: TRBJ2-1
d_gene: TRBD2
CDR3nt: TGCGCCAGCAGCCCTCCGGGACTAGGGGGATCTGAGCAGTTCTTC
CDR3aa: CASSPPGLGGSEQFF

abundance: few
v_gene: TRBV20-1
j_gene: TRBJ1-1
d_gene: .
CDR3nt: TGCAGTGCCCGGAGAAGGACAGCTTCGAACACTGAAGCTTTCTTT
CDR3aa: CSARRRTASNTEAFF

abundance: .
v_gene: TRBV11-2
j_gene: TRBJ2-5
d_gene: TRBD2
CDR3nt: TGTGCCAGCAGCTTAGAGGGGGGTACTCTAGCGGGAGAAGGCAAGACCCAGTACTTC
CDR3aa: CASSLEGGTLAGEGKTQYF

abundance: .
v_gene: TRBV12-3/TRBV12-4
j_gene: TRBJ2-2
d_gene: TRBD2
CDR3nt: TGTGCCAGCAGTTCCGGACTAGCCGGCAGGGAGCTGTTTTTT
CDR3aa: CASSSGLAGRELFF

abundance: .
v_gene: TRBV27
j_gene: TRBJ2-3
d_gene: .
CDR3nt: TGTGCCAGCCCCAAACTAGCATCGGGCACAGATACGCAGTATTTT
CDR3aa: CASPKLASGTDTQYF

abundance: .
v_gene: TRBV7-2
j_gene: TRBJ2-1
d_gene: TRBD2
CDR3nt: TGTGCCAGCAGCTCCCAGGGACTAGTCAATGAGCAGTTCTTC
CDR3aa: CASSSQGLVNEQFF

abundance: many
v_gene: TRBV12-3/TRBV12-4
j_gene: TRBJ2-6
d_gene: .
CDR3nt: TGTGCCAGCAGTTTAAGTAGGCAAGCCTCTGGGGCCAACGTCCTGACTTTC
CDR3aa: CASSLSRQASGANVLTF

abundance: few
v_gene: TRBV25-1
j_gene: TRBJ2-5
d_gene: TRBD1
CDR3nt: TGTGCCAGCAGTGGGACAGGGGCGCTTAGAGAGACCCAGTACTTC
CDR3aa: CASSGTGALRETQYF

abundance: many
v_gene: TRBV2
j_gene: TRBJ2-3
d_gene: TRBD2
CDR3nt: TGTGCCAGCAGTGAAAACCGACTAGCGGGCGATACGCAGTATTTT
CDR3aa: CASSENRLAGDTQYF